This TCR beta chain was captured in a study of CD8+CD57+ T cells in acquired aplastic anemia. Previously, flow cytometry had revealed CD8+CD57+ cell expansion in the patients chosen for sequencing. None of the patients had been given any therapy when their blood was sampled. Genomic DNA was employed as the template in profiling TCR beta VDJ and CDR3. Each CDR3 protein is one row after TCRdb ran MiXCR on the reads. The repertoire holds over 150,000 distinct CDR3 sequences, with about 48% as singletons. Germline CDR1 is MRHNA and CDR2 is SNTAGT. The V and J ends lost 6 bases and 2 bases respectively, with 19 bases between them. This CDR3 region has 16 residues. This clonotype was counted ten times or more.

The origin of this receptor is a human donor with aplastic anemia. The sequencing input was sorted CD4+, CD8+, or CD8+CD57+ T cells (not recorded which) from PBMCs. The chain uses TRBV6-4 and TRBJ2-5; D tentatively reads TRBD1 or TRBD2 (5 bases each). The CDR3 sequence: CASRPPGTGRQETQYF. Written as DNA, the CDR3 is TGTGCCAGCAGACCTCCCGGGACCGGGCGTCAAGAGACCCAGTACTTC.